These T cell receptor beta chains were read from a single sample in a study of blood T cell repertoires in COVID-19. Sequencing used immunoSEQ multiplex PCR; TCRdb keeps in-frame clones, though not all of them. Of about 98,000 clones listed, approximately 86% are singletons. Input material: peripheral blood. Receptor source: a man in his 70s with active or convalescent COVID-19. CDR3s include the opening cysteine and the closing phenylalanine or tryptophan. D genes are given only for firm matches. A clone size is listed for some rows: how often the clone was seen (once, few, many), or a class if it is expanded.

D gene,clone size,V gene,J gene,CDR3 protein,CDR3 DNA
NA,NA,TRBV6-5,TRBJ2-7,CASSGPGRSYEQYF,TGTGCCAGCAGCGGTCCAGGGAGGTCCTACGAGCAGTACTTC
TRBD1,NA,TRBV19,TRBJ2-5,CASSGTGSQETQYF,TGTGCCAGTTCCGGGACAGGGTCCCAAGAGACCCAGTACTTC
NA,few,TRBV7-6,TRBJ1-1,CASSLAGLNTEAFF,TGTGCCAGCAGCTTAGCGGGACTTAACACTGAAGCTTTCTTT
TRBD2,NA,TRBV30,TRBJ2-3,CAWSGVGGAAQYF,TGTGCCTGGAGTGGGGTCGGGGGGGCTGCGCAGTATTTT
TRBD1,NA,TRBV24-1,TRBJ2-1,CATSDPGRQGHNEQFF,TGTGCCACCAGTGACCCCGGGAGACAGGGGCACAATGAGCAGTTCTTC
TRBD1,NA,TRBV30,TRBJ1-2,CAWSWQGGYYGYTF,TGTGCCTGGAGTTGGCAGGGGGGCTACTATGGCTACACCTTC
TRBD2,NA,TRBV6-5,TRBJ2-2,CASSFGLARNTGELFF,TGTGCCAGCAGTTTTGGACTAGCGAGGAACACCGGGGAGCTGTTTTTT
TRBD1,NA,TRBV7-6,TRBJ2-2,CASSPNSGTGITGELFF,TGTGCCAGCAGCCCCAATTCCGGGACAGGGATTACCGGGGAGCTGTTTTTT
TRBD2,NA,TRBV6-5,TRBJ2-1,CASSPAGGYNEQFF,TGTGCCAGCAGTCCGGCGGGAGGGTACAATGAGCAGTTCTTC
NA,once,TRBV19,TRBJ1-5,CASSPKGGYPQPQHF,TGTGCCAGTAGTCCAAAGGGGGGGTATCCCCAGCCCCAGCATTTT
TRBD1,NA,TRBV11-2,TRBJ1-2,CASTQGAGGDLFGYTF,TGTGCCAGCACCCAGGGGGCAGGGGGCGACTTGTTTGGCTACACCTTC
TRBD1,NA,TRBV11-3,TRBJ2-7,CASSLGQGPYEQYF,TGTGCCAGCAGCTTAGGACAGGGACCCTACGAGCAGTACTTC
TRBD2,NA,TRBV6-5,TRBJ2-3,CASSHRSRGADTQYF,TGTGCCAGCAGTCATCGTTCGCGGGGGGCAGATACGCAGTATTTT
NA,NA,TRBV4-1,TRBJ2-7,CASSPRTTVNHEQYF,TGCGCCAGCAGCCCACGAACTACCGTTAATCACGAGCAGTACTTC
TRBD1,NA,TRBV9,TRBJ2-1,CASSVGSWDRGYNEQFF,TGTGCCAGCAGCGTAGGGTCCTGGGACAGGGGCTACAATGAGCAGTTCTTC
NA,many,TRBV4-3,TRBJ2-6,CASSQGGPQSGANVLTF,TGCGCCAGCAGCCAAGGGGGCCCCCAGAGTGGGGCCAACGTCCTGACTTTC
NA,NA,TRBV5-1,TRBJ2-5,CASTGRGGPEETQYF,TGCGCCAGCACTGGGAGGGGGGGCCCGGAAGAGACCCAGTACTTC
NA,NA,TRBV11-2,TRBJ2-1,CASSLVRSGVINEQFF,TGTGCCAGCAGCTTAGTTCGTAGCGGAGTCATCAATGAGCAGTTCTTC
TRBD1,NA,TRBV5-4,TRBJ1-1,CASSPGQGASGTEAFF,TGTGCCAGCAGCCCGGGACAGGGGGCGTCTGGCACTGAAGCTTTCTTT
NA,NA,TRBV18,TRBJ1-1,CASSPSKQQNTEAFF,TGTGCCAGCTCACCATCGAAACAGCAGAACACTGAAGCTTTCTTT
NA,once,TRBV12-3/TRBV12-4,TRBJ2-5,CASSFRQRETQYF,TGTGCCAGCAGTTTTAGACAGAGGGAGACCCAGTACTTC
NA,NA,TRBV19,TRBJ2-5,CASSMTGEGGTQYF,TGTGCCAGTAGTATGACAGGGGAGGGGGGGACCCAGTACTTC
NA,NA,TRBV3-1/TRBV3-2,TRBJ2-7,CASSQAGAIYEQYF,TGTGCCAGCAGCCAAGCAGGGGCTATCTACGAGCAGTACTTC
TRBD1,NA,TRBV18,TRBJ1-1,CASSREQGRNTEAFF,TGTGCCAGCTCACGGGAACAGGGGAGAAACACTGAAGCTTTCTTT
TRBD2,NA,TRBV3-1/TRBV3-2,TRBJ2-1,CASRLHSGPSSYNEQFF,TGTGCCAGCAGGTTGCATAGCGGGCCGTCATCCTACAATGAGCAGTTCTTC
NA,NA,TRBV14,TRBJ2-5,CASSQPSHRETQYF,TGTGCCAGCAGCCAACCTAGCCACCGGGAGACCCAGTACTTC
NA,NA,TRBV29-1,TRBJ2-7,CSVGGEGSSYEQYF,TGCAGCGTTGGAGGTGAAGGGAGCTCCTACGAGCAGTACTTC
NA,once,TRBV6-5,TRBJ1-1,CASSSRENTEAFF,TGTGCCAGCAGCTCCCGGGAGAACACTGAAGCTTTCTTT
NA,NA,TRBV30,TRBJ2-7,CAWSDRYEQYF,TGTGCCTGGAGTGACCGGTACGAGCAGTACTTC
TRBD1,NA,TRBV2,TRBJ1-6,CASSEAGMRTGWDSPLHF,TGTGCCAGCAGTGAAGCGGGGATGAGGACAGGTTGGGATTCACCCCTCCACTTT
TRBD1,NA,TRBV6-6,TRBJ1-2,CASSIGTAYGYTF,TGTGCCAGCAGTATAGGGACAGCCTATGGCTACACCTTC
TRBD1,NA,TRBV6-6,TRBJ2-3,CASSRTGETDTQYF,TGTGCCAGCAGTAGGACAGGGGAAACAGATACGCAGTATTTT
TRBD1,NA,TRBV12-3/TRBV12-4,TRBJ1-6,CASRGTENSPLHF,TGTGCCAGCAGGGGGACAGAAAATTCACCCCTCCACTTT
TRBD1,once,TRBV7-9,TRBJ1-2,CASSLGQGDGYTF,TGTGCCAGCAGCCTGGGGCAGGGGGATGGCTACACCTTC
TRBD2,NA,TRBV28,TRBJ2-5,CASTTAGGPFTETQYF,TGTGCCAGCACAACAGCGGGGGGGCCTTTTACAGAGACCCAGTACTTC
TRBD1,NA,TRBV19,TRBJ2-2,CASNHRGDTGELFF,TGTGCCAGTAACCACAGGGGGGACACCGGGGAGCTGTTTTTT
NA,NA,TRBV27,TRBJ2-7,CASSTYSGSSYEQYF,TGTGCCAGCAGTACCTATAGCGGTAGCTCCTACGAGCAGTACTTC
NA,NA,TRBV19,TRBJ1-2,CASSREWGGGQNYGYTF,TGTGCCAGTAGTCGAGAATGGGGCGGGGGGCAAAACTATGGCTACACCTTC
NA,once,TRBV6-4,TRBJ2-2,CASSGQRGAGELFF,TGTGCCAGCAGTGGTCAGCGCGGGGCCGGGGAGCTGTTTTTT
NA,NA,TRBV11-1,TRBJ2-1,CASSARGNYNEQFF,TGTGCCAGCAGCGCACGGGGGAACTACAATGAGCAGTTCTTC
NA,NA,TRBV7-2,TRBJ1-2,CASSLGPWGGYGYTF,TGTGCCAGCAGCTTAGGGCCGTGGGGGGGTTATGGCTACACCTTC
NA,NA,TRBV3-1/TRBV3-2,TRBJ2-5,CASSQAPGTQYF,TGTGCCAGCAGCCAGGCCCCTGGGACCCAGTACTTC
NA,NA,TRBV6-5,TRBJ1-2,CASSYAQGSYGYTF,TGTGCCAGCAGTTACGCACAGGGATCGTATGGCTACACCTTC
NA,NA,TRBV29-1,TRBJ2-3,CSVVVSTDTQYF,TGCAGCGTTGTCGTCTCCACAGATACGCAGTATTTT
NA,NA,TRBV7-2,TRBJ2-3,CASSLDTSTQYF,TGTGCCAGCAGCTTAGATACTTCTACGCAGTATTTT
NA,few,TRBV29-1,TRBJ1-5,CSVASGVNQPQHF,TGCAGCGTTGCGTCAGGGGTCAATCAGCCCCAGCATTTT
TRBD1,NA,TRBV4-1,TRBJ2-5,CASSQASGGGQETQYF,TGCGCCAGCAGCCAAGCATCAGGGGGTGGTCAAGAGACCCAGTACTTC
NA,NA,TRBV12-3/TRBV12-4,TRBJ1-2,CASSSGTPYGYTF,TGTGCCAGCAGCTCGGGGACTCCCTATGGCTACACCTTC
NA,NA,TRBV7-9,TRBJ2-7,CASSSNYEQYF,TGTGCCAGCAGCTCAAATTACGAGCAGTACTTC